This T cell receptor (beta chain) was captured by sequencing in a study of T cells in Graves' hyperthyroidism and ophthalmopathy. The study, taken as a whole, reports: In simple terms, a model built on 13 V-J features told ophthalmopathy apart from stable hyperthyroidism. Progression to ophthalmopathy was predicted a median of 6.5 months early.

The TCR beta CDR3 regions underwent amplification using RNA transcripts as the source. The study used the HTBI primer set for a first-round RT-PCR of the TCR CDR3. TCRdb ran MiXCR on the multiplex PCR reads and lists one entry per CDR3 protein. Among approximately 740,000 distinct CDR3 sequences, 14% were seen once, and the ten largest hold 10% to 13%. Orbital computed tomography, thyroid ultrasound, serum thyroxine and TRAb, and clinical symptoms together informed the diagnoses. PBMCs were collected from an approximately 9 ml volume of fresh peripheral blood. This clonotype appeared a few times. Its antigen is undetermined. The receptor comes from a woman aged 18 to 35 with Graves' hyperthyroidism. Material: blood.

The CDR3: CASSLRAQGTNEKLFF. The CDR3 region has the DNA TGTGCCAGCAGCCTCAGGGCCCAAGGCACTAATGAAAAACTGTTTTTT. The rearrangement uses TRBV3-1 and TRBJ1-4; D perhaps matches TRBD1 (5 bases). V was clipped by 4 bases and J by 2 bases, with 14 bases between them. The CDR3 consists of 16 residues. Germline values: CDR1 LGHDT, CDR2 YNNKEL (reference sequence).